The TCR beta chain described here comes from a study of chemoradiotherapy in HPV16-positive cancers. Findings and caveats of the study: During treatment, candidate HPV-specific clones and E7-related motifs expanded in tumor.

Germline V lookup: CDR1 MNHNS, CDR2 SASEGT. V dropped 4 bases and J dropped 4 bases, with 11 bases sitting between them. This CDR3 comprises 14 residues. As to this clone: What it recognizes is unknown.

Produced via immunoSEQ multiplex PCR; TCRdb's table is partial and in-frame only. The sample has about 8,200 clones; roughly two thirds are singletons. The sequence derives from a human donor with HPV-associated anogenital cancer. Sample: tumor tissue, taken from a patient who underwent chemoradiotherapy. V usage is TRBV6-1 and J usage is TRBJ1-5, with a weak D call TRBD1 (5 bases). The CDR3 nucleotides are TGTGCCAGCAGTGGCCGGGGGGATAATCAGCCCCAGCATTTT. Its translation: CASSGRGDNQPQHF.